The 17 T cell receptor beta chains below were found in one sample sequenced in a study of cytomegalovirus exposure and HLA in healthy donors. Primers included in the PCR were 60 Vbeta and 13 Jbeta primers. Assay used: immunoSEQ multiplex PCR; TCRdb lists only in-frame clones, some missing. The data show approximately 200,000 clones, roughly 78% seen once. The sample consisted of PBMCs. These receptors all come from a girl aged 10-17 years in good health and CMV-seropositive.

This chain links TRBV11-2 with TRBJ2-5, with D maybe TRBD2 (6 bases). Germline V gene data show CDR1 as SGHAT and CDR2 as FQNNGV. V shed 2 bases and J shed 7 bases, with 11 bases lying between them. This CDR3 is built from 13 residues. The CDR3 DNA sequence: TGTGCCAGCAGCTTAAAGACTAGTGGGACCCAGTACTTC. Translating it yields CASSLKTSGTQYF.

The chain uses TRBV9 and TRBJ1-2, with 7 bases aligning to TRBD1. V shed 3 bases, J shed 4 bases, and the junction held 9 bases outside the gene matches. The CDR3 has 15 residues. From germline, CDR1 is SGDLS and CDR2 YYNGEE. CDR3 loop: CASSGRDSLVYGYTF. Written as DNA, the CDR3 is TGTGCCAGCAGCGGCCGGGACAGCCTCGTCTATGGCTACACCTTC.

The chain links TRBV9 to TRBJ2-5, with D tentatively TRBD2 (6 bases). In germline, CDR1 is SGDLS, CDR2 YYNGEE. Trimming cost V 0 bases and J 7 bases, with 16 bases left between them. The CDR3 runs 15 residues. CDR3 nucleotides: TGTGCCAGCAGCGTAGCGGGGGTAGGCGGGGTGACCCAGTACTTC. Translating it yields CASSVAGVGGVTQYF.

This clone was seen a few times. The chain has TRBV6-6 and TRBJ1-5; D remains ambiguous. The CDR3 has 15 residues. Trimming removed 0 bases at V and 6 bases at J, with 12 bases between. The germline CDR1 and CDR2 sequences are MNHNY and SVGAGI (reference sequence). The CDR3 region has the DNA TGTGCCAGCAGTTACTCAGCGGCCCAAGGTCAGCCCCAGCATTTT. Its translation is CASSYSAAQGQPQHF.

J is TRBJ2-3 and V is TRBV29-1; D might be TRBD1 (5 bases). This CDR3 has 13 amino acids. Per germline, CDR1 SQVTM and CDR2 ANQGSEA. Trimming left V 4 bases short and J 2 bases short, with 10 bases between. Written as DNA, the CDR3 is TGCAGCGTTGTCGGACATACCACAGATACGCAGTATTTT. It yields the protein CSVVGHTTDTQYF.

The chain is built from TRBV11-2 and TRBJ2-4, with TRBD2 identical over 8 bases. The germline V gene has CDR1 SGHAT and CDR2 FQNNGV. The junction had 11 bases not matched to a gene; V was cut back by 5 bases and J by 5 bases. The CDR3 has 16 amino acids. The CDR3 loop is CASSLPPGLGENIQYF. CDR3 DNA: TGTGCCAGCAGCCTCCCCCCGGGACTAGGGGAAAACATTCAGTACTTC.

In its sample, this clone was seen once. Distinct nucleotide sequences in the sample also encode this CDR3. The J gene is TRBJ1-5, the V gene TRBV29-1; no clear D gene. Per germline, CDR1 SQVTM and CDR2 ANQGSEA. The CDR3 is 12 residues long. The V end lost 4 bases, the J end lost 2 bases, and 6 bases lay between the germline ends. The CDR3 DNA follows: TGCAGCGTTGTTCAGGGCAATCAGCCCCAGCATTTT. It translates to CSVVQGNQPQHF.

This clone was counted only a few times. The chain links TRBV4-3 to TRBJ2-5; perhaps TRBD1 as D (5 bases). Per the germline V gene, CDR1 is LGHNA and CDR2 is YSLEER. With 0 bases removed from V and 9 bases from J, the gap between germline ends came to 11 bases. CDR3 size: 13 residues. CDR3 sequence (DNA): TGCGCCAGCAGCCAAGACCCCGAAGGGGCCCAGTACTTC. Amino acids: CASSQDPEGAQYF.

V and J are TRBV2 and TRBJ2-2; possible D gene TRBD2, 6 bases. V shed 7 bases and J shed 6 bases, with 12 bases lying between them. CDR3 length: 13 residues. CDR1 and CDR2 (germline): SNHLY, FYNNEI. As DNA, the CDR3 is TGTGCCAGCATGGCGGGGTCTGCCGGGGAGCTGTTTTTT. Protein sequence: CASMAGSAGELFF.

The chain combines TRBV5-1 with TRBJ2-5; possibly TRBD2 for D (7 bases). The CDR3 has 14 amino acids. With 3 bases removed from V and 5 bases from J, the gap between germline ends came to 14 bases. Germline V gene lookup returns CDR1 SGHRS and CDR2 YFSETQ. As DNA, the CDR3 is TGCGCCAGCAGCTACGGGGGGCCCGGGGAGACCCAGTACTTC. As protein: CASSYGGPGETQYF.

The rearrangement joins TRBV6-1 to TRBJ1-4; no reliable D call. This CDR3 is 15 amino acids long. CDR1 MNHNS and CDR2 SASEGT come from the germline V gene. The V and J ends lost 7 bases and 0 bases respectively, with 12 bases between them. The DNA for the CDR3 is TGTGCCAGCACCGAAAACACCGCAACTAATGAAAAACTGTTTTTT. Translating it yields CASTENTATNEKLFF.

This chain links TRBV5-6 with TRBJ2-4; D is unclear. The germline CDR1 and CDR2 sequences are SGHDT and YYEEEE. The CDR3 has 15 residues. Trimming cost V 0 bases and J 6 bases, with 13 bases left between them. Written as DNA, the CDR3 is TGTGCCAGCAGCTTGGACAGAGCCCCGCGAAACATTCAGTACTTC. Translating it yields CASSLDRAPRNIQYF.

A remark on this clone: One end of the junction does not line up with germline, which may come from a read error. The chain combines TRBV9 with TRBJ2-2; the D gene is possibly TRBD1 (6 bases). The CDR3 runs to 14 residues. CDR1 and CDR2 (germline): SGDLS, YYNGEE. The CDR3 is CASSDPRDTEELFF. The DNA of the CDR3 is TGTGCCAGCAGCGACCCACGGGACACCGAGGAGCTGTTTTTT.

This rearrangement joins TRBV4-2 to TRBJ2-1; TRBD2 matches 13 bases. Germline-derived CDR1 and CDR2 are LGHNA and YNFKEQ. V lost 4 bases, J lost 7 bases, and 10 bases stayed unmatched. The CDR3 loop spans 17 amino acids. The DNA for the CDR3 is TGTGCCAGCAGCCCGGTCTTGGTGACTAGCGGGAGGAATGAGCAGTTCTTC. The encoded protein is CASSPVLVTSGRNEQFF.

The table lists this clone with a few counts. CDR3 residues: CASRRQSSYEQYF. As DNA, the CDR3 is TGTGCCAGCAGACGACAGAGCTCCTACGAGCAGTACTTC. J is TRBJ2-7 and V is TRBV6-6, with a possible D match to TRBD1 (5 bases). The CDR3 has 13 residues. In germline, CDR1 is MNHNY, CDR2 SVGAGI (reference sequence). Trimming removed 6 bases from V and 0 bases from J, with 9 bases in between.

This chain connects TRBV6-6 to TRBJ2-3; TRBD1 agrees at 11 bases. V dropped 2 bases and J dropped 2; count of bases not matched to a gene: 3. The CDR3 has 16 amino acids. The germline V gene has CDR1 MNHNY and CDR2 SVGAGI (reference sequence). CDR3 coding DNA: TGTGCCAGCAGTTACGGGACAGGGGGAGCCACAGATACGCAGTATTTT. Amino acid sequence: CASSYGTGGATDTQYF.

This chain connects TRBV30 to TRBJ1-1; D is undetermined. Per the germline V gene, CDR1 is GTSNPN and CDR2 is SVGIG (reference sequence). Trimming took 3 bases from V and 0 from J, leaving 8 bases between them. CDR3 length: 13 residues. The CDR3 coding sequence is TGTGCCTGGAGCCAGAACATGAACACTGAAGCTTTCTTT. Its translation: CAWSQNMNTEAFF.